The 25 T cell receptor beta chains below were found in one sample sequenced in a study of Ad26.COV2.S vaccination and SARS-CoV-2 variants. Sequencing was performed with immunoSEQ multiplex PCR; in TCRdb, only in-frame clones are kept and a portion is missing. Among about 140,000 clones, about nine tenths were seen once, and the ten largest hold 4% to 6%. The sequencing here drew on peripheral blood, taken after recovery from COVID-19. Every receptor here comes from a human donor who had recovered from COVID-19.

This rearrangement joins TRBV11-2 to TRBJ2-1; unclear D gene. This CDR3 comprises 11 residues. Germline V gene lookup returns CDR1 SGHAT and CDR2 FQNNGV. Trimming left V 4 bases short and J 12 bases short, with 10 bases between. CDR3 coding DNA: TGTGCCAGCAGCTCTTCCGGCGGGCAGTTCTTC. This codes for CASSSSGGQFF.

In DNA, the CDR3 is TGCGCCAGCAGTGGGACAGAACAGTTCTTC. This gives the protein CASSGTEQFF. V is TRBV5-1 and J is TRBJ2-1; 7 bases line up with TRBD1. V was pared by 5 bases and J by 13 bases, with 3 bases of the junction left unmatched. From germline, CDR1 is SGHRS and CDR2 YFSETQ. The CDR3 extends over 10 amino acids.

CDR3 DNA: TGTGCCAGCAGCCCAAGGGACAGGGGTAGCAATCAGCCCCAGCATTTT. Protein product: CASSPRDRGSNQPQHF. This chain uses TRBV7-2 with TRBJ1-5; 10 nucleotides line up with TRBD1. Germline-derived CDR1 and CDR2 are SGHTA and FQGNSA. V was pared by 5 bases and J by 0 bases, with 4 bases of the junction left unmatched. The CDR3 loop spans 16 amino acids.

The table lists this clone with a count of one. The CDR3 region is CASSLVAYGYTF. Written as DNA, the CDR3 is TGTGCCAGCAGTTTAGTTGCTTATGGCTACACCTTC. The chain carries TRBV28 and TRBJ1-2; unclear D gene. Germline V gene data show CDR1 as MDHEN and CDR2 as SYDVKM. V lost 2 bases to trimming and J lost 5 bases, with 6 bases between them. This CDR3 contains 12 residues.

V is TRBV19 and J is TRBJ2-5; unclear D gene. The CDR3 is 13 residues long. Looked up from germline, CDR1 is LNHDA and CDR2 is SQIVND (reference sequence). The V and J ends lost 5 bases and 2 bases respectively, with 9 bases between them. CDR3 sequence: CASSLGIQETQYF. CDR3 nucleotides: TGTGCCAGTAGTCTAGGAATTCAAGAGACCCAGTACTTC.

The genes are TRBV7-8 and TRBJ1-2, with D unresolved. The length of the CDR3 is 16 residues. V lost 5 bases and J lost 1, with 17 bases in between. In germline, CDR1 is SGHVS, CDR2 FQNEAQ. The CDR3 coding sequence is TGTGCCAGCAGCCCACGGCGGACCTCCTTTAACTATGGCTACACCTTC. It yields the protein CASSPRRTSFNYGYTF.

The chain employs TRBV4-1 and TRBJ1-4; a weak D match, TRBD1 (5 bases). The V gene's germline CDR1 is MGHRA and CDR2 YSYEKL. Trimming stripped 3 bases from V and 5 bases from J, with 13 bases between. CDR3 size: 15 residues. The CDR3 sequence is CASSHPGTGNEKLFF. CDR3 nucleotide sequence: TGCGCCAGCAGCCATCCCGGGACGGGGAATGAAAAACTGTTTTTT.

The chain has TRBV28 and TRBJ2-7; D unresolved. This CDR3 spans 15 amino acids. Trimming removed 6 bases at V and 2 bases at J, with 17 bases between. The germline CDR1 and CDR2 sequences are MDHEN and SYDVKM. DNA for the CDR3: TGTGCCAGCAGGCCCTACGTTGATTCGGCCTACGAGCAGTACTTC. The encoded protein is CASRPYVDSAYEQYF. The full variable domain, in which reference TRBV28 and TRBJ2-7 provide the parts outside the CDR3, is DVKVTQSSRYLVKRTGEKVFLECVQDMDHENMFWYRQDPGLGLRLIYFSYDVKMKEKGDIPEGYSVSREKKERFSLILESASTNQTSMYLCASRPYVDSAYEQYFGPGTRLTVT.

The chain uses TRBV19 and TRBJ2-5; 10 bases are a match to TRBD1. The V and J ends lost 1 base and 6 bases, in that order; junction bases with no gene match: 8. Germline lookup yields CDR1 LNHDA and CDR2 SQIVND (reference sequence). CDR3 size: 16 residues. The CDR3 nucleotides read TGTGCCAGTAGTATAGGACAGGGGGCACTCGAAAAGACCCAGTACTTC. Translation: CASSIGQGALEKTQYF. Full variable domain (rest looked up from reference TRBV19 and TRBJ2-5): DGGITQSPKYLFRKEGQNVTLSCEQNLNHDAMYWYRQDPGQGLRLIYYSQIVNDFQKGDIAEGYSVSREKKESFPLTVTSAQKNPTAFYLCASSIGQGALEKTQYFGPGTRLLVL.

V and J are TRBV2 and TRBJ2-7; either TRBD1 or TRBD2 may supply D (5 bases each). V was shortened by 6 bases and J by 2 bases, with 17 bases between the two germline ends. Germline V gene lookup returns CDR1 SNHLY and CDR2 FYNNEI. This CDR3 is built from 15 residues. The CDR3 loop is CASRRSDRDPYEQYF. CDR3 bases: TGTGCCAGCAGACGCTCGGATCGGGACCCCTACGAGCAGTACTTC.

This clone has only one observation. The chain links TRBV30 to TRBJ1-1; the match to TRBD1 covers 8 bases. V was clipped by 3 bases and J by 5 bases; unmatched bases: 2. The germline V gene has CDR1 GTSNPN and CDR2 SVGIG (reference sequence). The CDR3 covers 12 residues. As DNA, the CDR3 is TGTGCCTGGAGCAGGGGGCCGACTGAAGCTTTCTTT. Amino acid sequence: CAWSRGPTEAFF.

The V call is TRBV19, the J call TRBJ1-2; possible D gene TRBD1, 5 bases. This CDR3 has 14 residues. From germline, CDR1 is LNHDA and CDR2 SQIVND (reference sequence). Trimming took off 6 bases at V and 7 bases at J, with 18 bases between the two ends. The CDR3 protein is CASSLSGTASGYTF. The CDR3 bases are TGTGCCAGTAGCTTATCCGGGACCGCGAGTGGCTACACCTTC.

In its sample, this clone was seen once. The chain is built from TRBV19 and TRBJ1-2; D unclear. Germline lookup yields CDR1 LNHDA and CDR2 SQIVND (reference sequence). The CDR3 totals 13 residues. The V end lost 3 bases, the J end lost 3 bases, and 8 bases lay between the germline ends. DNA of the CDR3: TGTGCCAGTAGTATGTGGTCTGACTATGGCTACACCTTC. It specifies CASSMWSDYGYTF.

V gene TRBV7-2 combines with J gene TRBJ2-5; TRBD2 agrees at 11 bases. Germline loops: CDR1 SGHTA, CDR2 FQGNSA. After removal of 4 bases from V and 4 bases from J, the junction contained 8 bases not matched to a gene. The CDR3 totals 16 residues. As DNA, the CDR3 is TGTGCCAGCAGCTCAGTGGTACTAGCGGGGGTAGAGACCCAGTACTTC. Translated, it gives CASSSVVLAGVETQYF. The variable domain in full, with the rest retrieved from reference TRBV7-2 and TRBJ2-5, is GAGVSQSPSNKVTEKGKDVELRCDPISGHTALYWYRQSLGQGLEFLIYFQGNSAPDKSGLPSDRFSAERTGGSVSTLTIQRTQQEDSAVYLCASSSVVLAGVETQYFGPGTRLLVL.

This chain links TRBV7-8 with TRBJ1-2; tentatively, D is TRBD1 (5 bases). Between the trimmed V and J ends, which lost 7 bases and 2 bases, there was a span of 17 bases. Germline CDR1 SGHVS, CDR2 FQNEAQ. The CDR3 runs 15 residues. The chain's CDR3 is CASTPRGGSNYGYTF. In nucleotides, the CDR3 is TGTGCCAGCACCCCCCGGGGGGGGAGCAACTATGGCTACACCTTC.

This clone has ten or more counts. The V and J genes are TRBV2 and TRBJ2-7; D perhaps matches TRBD2 (7 bases). The germline V gene has CDR1 SNHLY and CDR2 FYNNEI. CDR3 length equals 14 residues. Trimming pared 6 bases from V and 4 bases from J, leaving 16 bases between. The CDR3: CASRSGGGAYEQYF. CDR3 DNA: TGTGCCAGCAGGAGTGGAGGGGGGGCATACGAGCAGTACTTC.

This clone was picked up one time. The chain combines TRBV19 with TRBJ1-2; a possible D gene is TRBD1 (5 bases). Trimming removed 5 bases at V and 8 bases at J, with 21 bases between. This CDR3 comprises 15 residues. CDR1 is LNHDA and CDR2 is SQIVND in the germline V gene (reference sequence). CDR3 DNA: TGTGCCAGTAGTCTCCCCGGGGCGCAGGAGCCCGGCTACACCTTC. Translation gives CASSLPGAQEPGYTF.

The chain has TRBV2 and TRBJ2-7; tentative D call: TRBD2 (7 bases). This CDR3 has 13 residues. Germline CDR1 SNHLY, CDR2 FYNNEI. The V end lost 6 bases, the J end lost 10 bases, and 19 bases lay between the germline ends. The CDR3 nucleotides are TGTGCCAGCAGACGGGACGGGGGGCCGTCCCAGTACTTC. It encodes CASRRDGGPSQYF.

The chain recombines TRBV27 with TRBJ2-2; TRBD1 agrees at 9 bases. Germline lookup yields CDR1 MNHEY and CDR2 SMNVEV (reference sequence). V shed 6 bases, J shed 4 bases, and the junction held 6 bases outside the gene matches. CDR3 length: 15 amino acids. The CDR3 DNA sequence: TGTGCCAGCAGAACCCACAGGGGGCCCACCGGGGAGCTGTTTTTT. Amino acid sequence: CASRTHRGPTGELFF.

The chain couples TRBV7-2 to TRBJ1-3; D gene uncertain. V lost 4 bases, J lost 0 bases, and 10 bases lay in between. This CDR3 has 15 amino acids. The germline gives CDR1 SGHTA, CDR2 FQGNSA. Here the CDR3 DNA reads TGTGCCAGCAGCTGGAGTTTCGGCTCTGGAAACACCATATATTTT. Translated: CASSWSFGSGNTIYF.

The chain joins TRBV4-1 to TRBJ1-1; TRBD1 matches at 7 bases. Germline CDR1 reads MGHRA; CDR2 reads YSYEKL. The CDR3 has 14 residues. V dropped 6 bases and J dropped 3; count of bases not matched to a gene: 7. CDR3 nucleotide sequence: TGCGCCAGCAGATTCACAGGGGACTACACTGAAGCTTTCTTT. Translation: CASRFTGDYTEAFF.

The rearrangement links TRBV30 to TRBJ2-7; D possibly corresponds to TRBD2 (5 bases). Trimming removed 2 bases from V and 5 bases from J, with 10 bases in between. This CDR3 is built from 12 residues. CDR1 is GTSNPN, CDR2 SVGIG, per germline (reference sequence). This CDR3 is CAWSPLRDEQYF. CDR3 bases: TGTGCCTGGAGTCCGTTGCGGGACGAGCAGTACTTC.

The rearrangement links TRBV9 to TRBJ1-1; D remains ambiguous. Germline values: CDR1 SGDLS, CDR2 YYNGEE. The CDR3 sequence is 13 residues long. Between the trimmed V and J ends, which lost 0 bases and 6 bases, there was a span of 9 bases. The chain's CDR3 is CASSVGVMSEAFF. The CDR3 nucleotides are TGTGCCAGCAGCGTAGGAGTGATGTCTGAAGCTTTCTTT.

About this clone itself: Other DNA sequences in this specimen translate into the identical CDR3. The chain links TRBV9 to TRBJ2-2; D remains unclear. V was cut by 0 bases and J by 6 bases, with 3 bases left in between. The CDR3 is 12 amino acids. In germline, CDR1 is SGDLS, CDR2 YYNGEE. CDR3 region: CASSVAAGELFF. The CDR3 DNA sequence: TGTGCCAGCAGCGTAGCCGCCGGGGAGCTGTTTTTT.

This clone showed up just once. The chain has TRBV4-1 and TRBJ2-1; no clear D. CDR1 and CDR2 from the germline V gene are MGHRA and YSYEKL. Trimming removed 1 base from V and 9 bases from J, with 10 bases in between. CDR3 length equals 13 residues. This CDR3 reads CASSQGDLGEQFF. CDR3 in DNA: TGCGCCAGCAGCCAAGGGGATTTGGGTGAGCAGTTCTTC.